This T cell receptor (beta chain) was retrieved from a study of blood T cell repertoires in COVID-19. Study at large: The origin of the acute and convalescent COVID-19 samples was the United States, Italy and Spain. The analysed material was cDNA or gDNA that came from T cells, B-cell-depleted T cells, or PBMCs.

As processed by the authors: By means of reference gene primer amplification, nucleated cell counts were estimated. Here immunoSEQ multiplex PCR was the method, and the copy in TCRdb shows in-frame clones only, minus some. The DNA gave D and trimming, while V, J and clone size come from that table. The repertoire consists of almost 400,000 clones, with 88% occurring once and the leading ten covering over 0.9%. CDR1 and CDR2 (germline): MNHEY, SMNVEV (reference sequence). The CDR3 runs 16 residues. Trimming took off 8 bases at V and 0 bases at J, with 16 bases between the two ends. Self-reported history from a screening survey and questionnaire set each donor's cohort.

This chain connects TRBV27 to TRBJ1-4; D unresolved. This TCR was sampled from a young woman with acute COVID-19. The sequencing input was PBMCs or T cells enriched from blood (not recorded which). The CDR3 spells CASRPPGDATNEKLFF. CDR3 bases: TGTGCCAGCCGGCCCCCCGGGGATGCAACTAATGAAAAACTGTTTTTT.